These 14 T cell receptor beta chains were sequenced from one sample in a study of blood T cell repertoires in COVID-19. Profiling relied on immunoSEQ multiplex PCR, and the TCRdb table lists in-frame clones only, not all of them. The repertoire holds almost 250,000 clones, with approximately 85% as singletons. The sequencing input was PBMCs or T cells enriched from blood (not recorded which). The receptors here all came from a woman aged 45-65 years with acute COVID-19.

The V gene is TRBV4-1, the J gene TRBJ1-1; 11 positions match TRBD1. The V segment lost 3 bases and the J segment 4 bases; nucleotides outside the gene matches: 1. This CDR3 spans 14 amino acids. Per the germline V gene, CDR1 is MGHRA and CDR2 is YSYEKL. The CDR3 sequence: CASSHGQGATEAFF. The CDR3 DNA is TGCGCCAGCAGCCACGGACAGGGGGCCACTGAAGCTTTCTTT.

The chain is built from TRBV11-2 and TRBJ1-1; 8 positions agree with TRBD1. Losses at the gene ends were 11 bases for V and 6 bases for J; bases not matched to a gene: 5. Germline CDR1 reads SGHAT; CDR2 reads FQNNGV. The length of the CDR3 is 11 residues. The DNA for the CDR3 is TGTGCCGGACAGGGTGGATCTGAAGCTTTCTTT. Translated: CAGQGGSEAFF.

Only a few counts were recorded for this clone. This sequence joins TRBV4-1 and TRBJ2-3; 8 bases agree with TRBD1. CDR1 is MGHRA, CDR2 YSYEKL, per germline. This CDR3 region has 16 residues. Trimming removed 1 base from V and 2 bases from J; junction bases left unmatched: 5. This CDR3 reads CASSQGQGANTDTQYF. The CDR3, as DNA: TGCGCCAGCAGCCAAGGCCAGGGGGCAAACACAGATACGCAGTATTTT.

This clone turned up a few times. The CDR3 DNA sequence: TGTGCCAGCAGCTTTGGGACAGGGAACACTGAAGCTTTCTTT. Translating gives CASSFGTGNTEAFF. The chain combines TRBV7-9 with TRBJ1-1; 8 bases are a match to TRBD1. The CDR3 is 14 residues long. Germline assignment: CDR1 SEHNR and CDR2 FQNEAQ (reference sequence). With V trimmed by 3 bases and J by 1 base, 1 base remained unmatched.

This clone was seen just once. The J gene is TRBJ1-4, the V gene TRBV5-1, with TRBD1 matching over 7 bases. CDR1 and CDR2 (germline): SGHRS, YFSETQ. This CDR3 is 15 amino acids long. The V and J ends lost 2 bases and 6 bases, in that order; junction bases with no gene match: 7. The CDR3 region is CASSFSTGTHEKLFF. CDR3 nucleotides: TGCGCCAGCAGCTTCTCGACAGGGACACATGAAAAACTGTTTTTT.

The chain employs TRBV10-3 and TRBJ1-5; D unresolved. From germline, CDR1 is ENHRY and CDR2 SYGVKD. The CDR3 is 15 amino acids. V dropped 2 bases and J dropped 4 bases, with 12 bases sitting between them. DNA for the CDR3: TGTGCCATCAGTGAGAATGGACTCATGAATCAGCCCCAGCATTTT. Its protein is CAISENGLMNQPQHF.

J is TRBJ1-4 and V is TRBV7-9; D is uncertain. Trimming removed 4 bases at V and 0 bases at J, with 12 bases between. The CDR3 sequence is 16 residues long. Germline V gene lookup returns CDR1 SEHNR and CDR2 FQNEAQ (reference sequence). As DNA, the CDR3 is TGTGCCAGCAGCTCTATCCCCCTCGCAACTAATGAAAAACTGTTTTTT. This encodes CASSSIPLATNEKLFF.

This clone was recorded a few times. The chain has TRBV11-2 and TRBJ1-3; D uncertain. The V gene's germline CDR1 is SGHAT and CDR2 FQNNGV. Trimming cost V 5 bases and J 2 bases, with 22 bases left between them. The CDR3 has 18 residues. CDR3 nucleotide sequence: TGTGCCAGCAGCGCACCCCGAGGGCAGGCAAAGACTGGAAACACCATATATTTT. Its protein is CASSAPRGQAKTGNTIYF.

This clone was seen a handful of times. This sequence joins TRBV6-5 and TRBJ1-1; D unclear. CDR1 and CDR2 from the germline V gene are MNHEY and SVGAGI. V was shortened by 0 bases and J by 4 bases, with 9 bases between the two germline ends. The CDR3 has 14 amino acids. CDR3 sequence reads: CASSYSPPVTEAFF. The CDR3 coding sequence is TGTGCCAGCAGTTACTCCCCCCCGGTCACTGAAGCTTTCTTT.

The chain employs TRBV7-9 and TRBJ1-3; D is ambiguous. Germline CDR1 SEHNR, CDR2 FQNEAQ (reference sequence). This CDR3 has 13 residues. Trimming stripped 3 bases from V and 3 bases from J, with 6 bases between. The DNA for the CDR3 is TGTGCCAGCAGCTTGGAGCTTGGAAACACCATATATTTT. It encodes CASSLELGNTIYF.

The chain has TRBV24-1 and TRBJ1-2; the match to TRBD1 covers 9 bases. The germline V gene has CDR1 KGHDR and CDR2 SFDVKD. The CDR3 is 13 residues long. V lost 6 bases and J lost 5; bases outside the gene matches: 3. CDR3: CATSTGQGYGYTF. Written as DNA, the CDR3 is TGTGCCACCAGTACCGGACAGGGGTATGGCTACACCTTC.

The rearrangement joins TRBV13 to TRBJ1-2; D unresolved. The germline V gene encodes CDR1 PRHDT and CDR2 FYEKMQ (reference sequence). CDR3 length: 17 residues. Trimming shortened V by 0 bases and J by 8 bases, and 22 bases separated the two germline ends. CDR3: CASSLGRGGPSLWGYTF. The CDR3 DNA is TGTGCCAGCAGCTTAGGCCGCGGAGGGCCCTCGTTGTGGGGCTACACCTTC.

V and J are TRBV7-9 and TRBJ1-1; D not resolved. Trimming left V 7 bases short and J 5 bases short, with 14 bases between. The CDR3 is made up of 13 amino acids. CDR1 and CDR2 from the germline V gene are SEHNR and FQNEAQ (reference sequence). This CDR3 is CASTKPGSTEAFF. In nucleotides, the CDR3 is TGTGCCAGCACCAAACCGGGGAGTACTGAAGCTTTCTTT.

The CDR3 loop reads CASSQVGGVNEQFF. CDR3 coding DNA: TGTGCCAGCAGCCAAGTGGGCGGGGTTAATGAGCAGTTCTTC. This sequence joins TRBV3-1 (or the pseudogene TRBV3-2) and TRBJ2-1, with D possibly being TRBD2 (6 bases). Trimming removed 1 base from V and 7 bases from J, with 11 bases in between. Germline V gives CDR1 LGHDT, CDR2 YNNKEL (reference sequence). The CDR3 length is 14 residues.